Given below is one T cell receptor (beta chain) in context. Its antigen is not yet known. One end of the junction does not line up with germline, which may come from a read error. Ficoll-Paque density gradient centrifugation was the method used to isolate PBMCs. These data originate in a study of T-cell memory formation after mild COVID-19 (dated by TCRdb to the early 2020s). A note on the overall study: Most TCR sequence clusters were specific to one of the two donors. In a couple of donors, T-cell clones that expanded and contracted after mild COVID-19 were tracked by sequencing TCRalpha and TCRbeta repertoires over time. Two young, previously healthy adult volunteers, one female and one male, were included in the cohort. The investigation overall reported the following: Some responding clones were detected in pre-infection memory, which suggested that pre-existing cross-reactive memory T cells had joined the SARS-CoV-2 response. Clones that contracted from day 15 to 85 showed balanced CD4/CD8 phenotypes, whereas a second wave of clones that expanded from day 15 to 37 leaned towards CD4+. The study included only two mild cases, and larger cohorts that include severe cases with pre-infection samples were judged to be necessary. Contracting CD4+ clones were located mainly in the CM and EM memory subsets, whereas CD8+ clones were found to be enriched in EMRA. Whether the second-wave clones peaking on day 37 were SARS-CoV-2 specific was not confirmed.

The sequencer was an Illumina NovaSeq 6000. Using 5'RACE with constant-segment primers, TCRalpha and TCRbeta cDNA libraries were constructed, with sample barcodes and unique molecular identifiers added in the process. RNA was extracted from every sample with Trizol reagent. Libraries were amplified in two PCR steps, with a second sample barcode and Illumina TruSeq adapters added in the second step. Sequencing of libraries was performed on an Illumina NovaSeq with 2 x 150 bp paired-end reads. On the authors' methods: The reads were demultiplexed and collapsed into UMI-guided consensus sequences using migec v1.2.7. Using mixcr v2.1.11, UMI consensuses were aligned to TRA and TRB V and J templates and then assembled into clonotypes. A clonotype was counted as expanded or contracted only if both edgeR and NoisET called the change significant, with noise models trained on biological replicates. edgeR calls used a false discovery rate-adjusted p below 0.01 and a log2 fold-change threshold of 1. As an exploratory analysis of dynamics, max-normalized trajectories of the 1000 most abundant clonotypes were examined by PCA with hierarchical clustering. The CD4 or CD8 phenotype of responding clones was assigned using the separately sequenced CD4+ and CD8+ repertoires. TCRdb handled the public reads itself, with Q25 trimming in fastp and clone calling in MiXCR, and kept productive beta chains. Records with the same CDR3 protein are collapsed into one entry carrying the most frequent genes and DNA. The authors' filters were not applied to this entry. The sample table records over 500,000 distinct CDR3 sequences; roughly a sixth of these occur just once. Just over 8% of the sample is taken by the ten largest.

The sample taken for sequencing was PBMCs or a T cell subset sorted from them (not recorded which). This sequence was found in an adult woman who had mild COVID-19 (a few samples of this study predate the infection). The sample titles of this study are shuffled in the database, so cell type and time point are left out; the donor was told from shared clones.

The DNA sequence is as follows: TGTGCTAGCAGCTTGAAGTTGGCGACGCGGGACAATGAGCAGTTCTTC. Protein translation: CASSLKLATRDNEQFF. The chain was built from TRBV7-7 and TRBJ2-1; the D gene is perhaps TRBD2, on 5 matching bases. CDR1 and CDR2 are read off the germline V gene (reference sequence) as SSHAT and FNYEAQ. From its cysteine to its phenylalanine, the CDR3 spans 16 amino acids. Kept here is only the CDR3 DNA, which spans 48 bases and is read in frame from base 1.